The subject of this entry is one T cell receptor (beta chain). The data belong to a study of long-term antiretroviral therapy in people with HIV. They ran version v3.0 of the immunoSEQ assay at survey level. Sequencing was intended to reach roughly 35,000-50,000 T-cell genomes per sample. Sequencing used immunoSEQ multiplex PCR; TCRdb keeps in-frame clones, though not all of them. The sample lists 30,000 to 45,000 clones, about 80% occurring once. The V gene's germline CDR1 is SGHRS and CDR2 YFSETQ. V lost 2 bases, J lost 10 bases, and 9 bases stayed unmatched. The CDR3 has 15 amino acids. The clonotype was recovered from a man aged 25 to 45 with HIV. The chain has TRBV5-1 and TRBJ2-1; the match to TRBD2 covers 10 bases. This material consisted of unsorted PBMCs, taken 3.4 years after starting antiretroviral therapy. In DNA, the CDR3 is TGCGCCAGCAGCTTTACCAGCGGGAGGGCCGGGGAGCAGTTCTTC. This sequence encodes CASSFTSGRAGEQFF.